This TCR beta chain was identified in a study of T cell changes during pregnancy in multiple sclerosis. Germline V CDR1 and CDR2: SEHNR, FQNEAQ (reference sequence). The CDR3 is made up of 13 amino acids. Losses at the gene ends were 5 bases for V and 6 bases for J; bases not matched to a gene: 4. Generated by immunoSEQ multiplex PCR, the TCRdb table keeps only in-frame clones and is missing some. Found here are about 59,000 clones, around 91% of them singletons; the top ten hold 5.5% to 7%. Material: peripheral blood, obtained in the third trimester of pregnancy. The chain uses TRBV7-9 and TRBJ2-3; TRBD2 aligns across 8 bases. The sequence was collected from a female donor in good health, enrolled as a control in a pregnancy study. In DNA, the CDR3 is TGTGCCAGCAGCCTCCGACTAGCGGATACGCAGTATTTT. Its protein is CASSLRLADTQYF.